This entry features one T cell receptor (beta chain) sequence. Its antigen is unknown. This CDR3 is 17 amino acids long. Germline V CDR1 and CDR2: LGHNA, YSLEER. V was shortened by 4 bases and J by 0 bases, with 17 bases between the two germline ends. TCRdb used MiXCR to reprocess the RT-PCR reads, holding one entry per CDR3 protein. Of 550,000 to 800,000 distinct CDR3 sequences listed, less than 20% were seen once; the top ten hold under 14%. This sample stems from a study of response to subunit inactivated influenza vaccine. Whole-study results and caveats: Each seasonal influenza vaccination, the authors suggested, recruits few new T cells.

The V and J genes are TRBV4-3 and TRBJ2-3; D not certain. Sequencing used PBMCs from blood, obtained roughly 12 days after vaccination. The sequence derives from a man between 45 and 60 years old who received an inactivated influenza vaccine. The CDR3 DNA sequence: TGCGCCAGCAGCCCGCGCCACTCAGCCCCTAGCACAGATACGCAGTATTTT. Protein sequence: CASSPRHSAPSTDTQYF.